Shown below are 22 T cell receptor beta chains from a single sample sequenced in a study of blood T cells in healthy people across ages. A J-beta primer mix and a sample-barcoded 5' primer were used in a second PCR of roughly 6 to 12 cycles. TCRdb reprocessed the 5' RACE reads with MiXCR, giving one entry per CDR3 protein. The top ten clones hold approximately 23% of a sample with about 580,000 distinct CDR3 sequences, about 45% of them seen once. Sequencing input: blood. Receptors were obtained from an elderly man in good health.

This clonotype was observed a handful of times. The gene calls are TRBV7-3 and TRBJ2-1; the match to TRBD2 covers 7 bases. The junction had 13 bases not matched to a gene; V was cut back by 2 bases and J by 6 bases. Germline assignment: CDR1 SGHTA and CDR2 FQGTGA. The CDR3 runs 17 residues. As DNA, the CDR3 is TGTGCCAGCAGCTTATCTAGGACTAGGGGCTACCCCAATGAGCAGTTCTTC. Translation: CASSLSRTRGYPNEQFF.

This clonotype was recorded a few times. The rearrangement links TRBV7-3 to TRBJ2-1; a possible D gene is TRBD2 (6 bases). The V and J ends lost 6 bases and 8 bases respectively, with 14 bases between them. Germline CDR1 reads SGHTA; CDR2 reads FQGTGA. The CDR3 contains 13 residues. The CDR3 region is CASSQGVADEQFF. The CDR3 DNA sequence: TGTGCCAGCAGTCAAGGGGTAGCGGATGAGCAGTTCTTC.

As DNA, the CDR3 is TGTGCCAGCAGCCAACACAGGGGCACCCTGACTCAAGAGACCCAGTACTTC. Protein: CASSQHRGTLTQETQYF. The chain couples TRBV14 to TRBJ2-5; 7 bases align to TRBD1. V lost 2 bases to trimming and J lost 2 bases; unmatched junction nucleotides: 11. This CDR3 has 17 residues. CDR1 is SGHDN, CDR2 FVKESK, per germline.

The chain carries TRBV12-5 and TRBJ2-1; 7 bases map to TRBD1. Germline lookup yields CDR1 LGHNT and CDR2 FRNRAP. J gave up 12 bases and V 2 bases, and 4 bases lay outside the gene matches. This CDR3 has 12 amino acids. CDR3 amino acids: CASGLPRQGQFF. CDR3 nucleotides: TGTGCTAGTGGTTTGCCTAGACAGGGGCAGTTCTTC.

This clonotype was seen more than once but under ten times. This sequence joins TRBV12-3 or TRBV12-4 and TRBJ1-2; D not resolved. The CDR3 contains 14 residues. Trimming took off 6 bases at V and 5 bases at J, with 16 bases between the two ends. In DNA form, the CDR3 reads TGTGCCAGCAGCCCCCGAACGATAGCTTATGGCTACACCTTC. Translation gives CASSPRTIAYGYTF.

V gene TRBV12-3 or TRBV12-4 combines with J gene TRBJ2-3; D is unresolved. V was trimmed by 6 bases and J by 0 bases, leaving 16 bases between them. The CDR3 extends over 16 amino acids. The CDR3 DNA reads as TGTGCCAGCAGCCCCGTGGAGAACTTGAGCACAGATACGCAGTATTTT. This encodes CASSPVENLSTDTQYF.

This chain connects TRBV6-2 or TRBV6-3 to TRBJ1-2; D remains ambiguous. V was cut by 6 bases and J by 0 bases, with 11 bases left in between. The CDR3 is 14 residues long. Germline V gives CDR1 MNHEY, CDR2 SVGEGT. The CDR3 reads CASSKTSSNYGYTF. For the CDR3, the DNA is TGTGCCAGCAGCAAGACAAGCTCTAACTATGGCTACACCTTC.

This chain connects TRBV4-2 to TRBJ1-1; D gene uncertain. The CDR3 is made up of 14 amino acids. Germline V gives CDR1 LGHNA, CDR2 YNFKEQ. Between the trimmed V and J ends, which lost 1 base and 1 base, there was a span of 7 bases. CDR3 in DNA: TGTGCCAGCAGCCAAGGGTATCAGAACACTGAAGCTTTCTTT. Its translation is CASSQGYQNTEAFF.

The rearrangement joins TRBV7-2 to TRBJ1-6, with TRBD1 matching over 8 bases. The V segment lost 6 bases and the J segment 10 bases; nucleotides outside the gene matches: 8. Germline lookup yields CDR1 SGHTA and CDR2 FQGNSA. The CDR3 spans 14 residues. This CDR3 is CASSVDRGESPLHF. CDR3 sequence (DNA): TGTGCCAGCAGTGTTGACAGGGGCGAATCACCCCTCCACTTT.

The V and J genes are TRBV6-2 or TRBV6-3 and TRBJ2-3; the match to TRBD2 covers 13 bases. J was trimmed by 1 base and V by 2 bases; bases with no gene match: 12. In germline, CDR1 is MNHEY, CDR2 SVGEGT. The CDR3 consists of 20 residues. CDR3 nucleotide sequence: TGTGCCAGCAGTTACCCTCTACTAGCGGGAGGGCCTATGGGCACAGATACGCAGTATTTT. This sequence encodes CASSYPLLAGGPMGTDTQYF.

The V gene is TRBV7-2, the J gene TRBJ1-3; no definite D call. Per the germline V gene, CDR1 is SGHTA and CDR2 is FQGNSA. The CDR3 is 18 amino acids. V lost 1 base and J lost 0, with 16 bases in between. The CDR3 bases are TGTGCCAGCAGCTTAGTTTTCATGTCGGGGAACTCTGGAAACACCATATATTTT. It yields the protein CASSLVFMSGNSGNTIYF. Supplemented by reference TRBV7-2 and TRBJ1-3, the full variable domain reads GAGVSQSPSNKVTEKGKDVELRCDPISGHTALYWYRQSLGQGLEFLIYFQGNSAPDKSGLPSDRFSAERTGGSVSTLTIQRTQQEDSAVYLCASSLVFMSGNSGNTIYFGEGSWLTVV.

This clonotype was seen a few times. This chain connects TRBV3-1 to TRBJ2-7, with TRBD2 as a possible D gene (6 bases). CDR1 is LGHDT, CDR2 YNNKEL, per germline (reference sequence). The CDR3 runs to 16 residues. Trimming took off 0 bases at V and 3 bases at J, with 15 bases between the two ends. This chain's CDR3 is CASSQDLGGKRYEQYF. The CDR3 DNA reads as TGTGCCAGCAGCCAAGATCTGGGGGGTAAACGCTACGAGCAGTACTTC.

The V gene is TRBV9, the J gene TRBJ2-7, with D perhaps matching TRBD2 (5 bases). The CDR3 spans 15 residues. Germline CDR1 is SGDLS and CDR2 is YYNGEE. V lost 2 bases, J lost 0 bases, and 12 bases lay in between. CDR3 protein: CASSVFAEDSYEQYF. CDR3 DNA sequence: TGTGCCAGCAGCGTGTTTGCGGAGGACTCCTACGAGCAGTACTTC.

As for this clonotype: The junction differs from germline at one of its ends, possibly a read error. The chain joins TRBV6-5 to TRBJ2-5; D tentatively reads TRBD1 or TRBD2 (6 bases each). Germline CDR1 is MNHEY and CDR2 is SVGAGI. CDR3 length: 14 residues. CDR3 coding DNA: TGTGCCAGCAGTTACGATCGGGGGCAAGAGACCCGGTTCTTC. It is translated as CASSYDRGQETRFF.

CDR3 DNA sequence: TGCAGTGCCGGACAGGGGGGGGATGAGCAGTTCTTC. Protein product: CSAGQGGDEQFF. This chain uses TRBV20-1 with TRBJ2-1; TRBD1 aligns across 10 bases. There are 12 residues in the CDR3. Per the germline V gene, CDR1 is DFQATT and CDR2 is SNEGSKA (reference sequence). Germline trimming cut 6 bases from V and 8 bases from J; bases unmatched to any gene: 4.

This rearrangement joins TRBV6-5 to TRBJ2-5; 7 bases agree with TRBD2. The germline CDR1 and CDR2 sequences are MNHEY and SVGAGI. The CDR3 totals 15 residues. Unmatched junction bases numbered 10, after V lost 5 bases and J lost 4 bases. The CDR3 coding sequence is TGTGCCAGCAGTCCAGGGAGGGCTTCCAGAGAGACCCAGTACTTC. It codes for CASSPGRASRETQYF.

This clonotype came up a few times. The rearrangement links TRBV11-1 to TRBJ2-4; TRBD2 matches at 7 bases. This CDR3 comprises 15 residues. The junction had 8 bases not matched to a gene; V was cut back by 0 bases and J by 9 bases. Germline lookup yields CDR1 SGHAT and CDR2 FQDESV (reference sequence). The CDR3 DNA follows: TGTGCCAGCAGCTTAGCCCCTGTAAGCGGGACCATTCAGTACTTC. This encodes CASSLAPVSGTIQYF.

The chain is built from TRBV12-3 or TRBV12-4 and TRBJ1-4; no reliable D call. This CDR3 has 17 residues. Between the trimmed V and J ends, which lost 5 bases and 2 bases, there was a span of 18 bases. This CDR3 reads CASSPGILWRTNEKLFF. CDR3 bases: TGTGCCAGCAGTCCCGGGATTCTTTGGCGGACTAATGAAAAACTGTTTTTT.

This clonotype was counted only a few times. V gene TRBV6-2 or TRBV6-3 combines with J gene TRBJ2-5; D possibly matches TRBD1 or TRBD2 (5 bases each). In germline, CDR1 is MNHEY, CDR2 SVGEGT. There are 15 residues in the CDR3. V dropped 4 bases and J dropped 4 bases, with 16 bases sitting between them. CDR3 sequence: CASSFGAIGGETQYF. In nucleotides, the CDR3 is TGTGCCAGCAGTTTCGGGGCCATAGGAGGAGAGACCCAGTACTTC.

The V call is TRBV20-1, the J call TRBJ1-5, with TRBD1 identical over 7 bases. The CDR3 is made up of 13 amino acids. From germline, CDR1 is DFQATT and CDR2 SNEGSKA (reference sequence). Losses at the gene ends were 4 bases for V and 2 bases for J; bases not matched to a gene: 2. CDR3 bases: TGCAGTGCTACCGACAGGGGCAATCAGCCCCAGCATTTT. As protein: CSATDRGNQPQHF.

The genes are TRBV20-1 and TRBJ1-1, with D possibly matching TRBD1 (6 bases). Germline CDR1 reads DFQATT; CDR2 reads SNEGSKA (reference sequence). CDR3 size: 14 residues. The germline V and J ends were trimmed by 3 bases and 1 base, with 12 bases remaining between them. The CDR3 DNA reads as TGCAGTGCTAGCGGGGGGCCCACGAACACTGAAGCTTTCTTT. This translates into CSASGGPTNTEAFF.

The chain combines TRBV3-1 with TRBJ1-4, with a weak D call TRBD1 (6 bases). The germline gives CDR1 LGHDT, CDR2 YNNKEL (reference sequence). The CDR3 runs 16 residues. Between the trimmed V and J ends, which lost 0 bases and 8 bases, there was a span of 16 bases. The CDR3 is CASSQEYARGEEKLFF. CDR3 DNA: TGTGCCAGCAGCCAAGAGTATGCCAGGGGCGAAGAAAAACTGTTTTTT.